These T cell receptor beta chains were read from a single sample in a study of vaccination and CD4 T cells after COVID-19. TCRdb used MiXCR to reprocess the PCR reads, holding one entry per CDR3 protein. Of 10,000 to 15,000 distinct CDR3 sequences listed, roughly 80% are singletons. These receptors' targets are unknown. The material was CD4+ T cells from blood, cultured in vitro, obtained after SARS-CoV-2 vaccination. The origin of the receptors is a human donor who received a COVID-19 vaccine. The CDR3 runs from the conserved cysteine through the conserved F or W. A D gene is named only where the DNA matches it firmly. A row's size may be missing; if present it is once, few, many or a size class.

TRBJ2-2 NA TRBD1 TRBV29-1 CSGRDRGFTGELFF TGCAGCGGCCGGGACAGGGGTTTCACCGGGGAGCTGTTTTTT
TRBJ1-2 NA TRBD1 TRBV20-1 CSVGPEGQGDYGYTF TGCAGTGTTGGACCCGAGGGACAGGGCGACTATGGCTACACCTTC
TRBJ1-1 NA TRBD1 TRBV6-5 CASSYSRGRVGTEAFF TGTGCCAGCAGTTACTCGAGGGGGCGGGTGGGCACTGAAGCTTTCTTT
TRBJ1-1 once NA TRBV27 CASSPLTGNTEAFF TGTGCCAGCAGTCCATTGACAGGGAACACTGAAGCTTTCTTT
TRBJ1-5 NA NA TRBV7-9 CASTYQAGRNQPQHF TGTGCCAGCACTTACCAAGCGGGCCGCAATCAGCCCCAGCATTTT
TRBJ2-7 NA TRBD1 TRBV20-1 CSAATPRGYEQYF TGCAGTGCCGCGACCCCCAGGGGGTACGAGCAGTACTTC
TRBJ2-3 NA NA TRBV20-1 CSARDPIPDTQYF TGCAGTGCTAGAGATCCCATACCAGATACGCAGTATTTT
TRBJ2-3 NA TRBD1 TRBV5-1 CASSRRPIGGVETDMQYF TGCGCCAGCAGCCGCCGACCTATAGGGGGCGTAGAGACAGATATGCAGTATTTT
TRBJ2-1 few TRBD2 TRBV5-4 CASSQTSGGTYNEQFF TGTGCCAGCAGCCAGACTAGCGGGGGAACCTACAATGAGCAGTTCTTC
TRBJ2-2 few NA TRBV19 CASSPQAGPGELFF TGTGCCAGTAGTCCCCAGGCAGGTCCCGGGGAGCTGTTTTTT
TRBJ2-7 NA NA TRBV20-1 CSARGQSNGYEQYF TGCAGTGCTAGAGGACAGAGTAATGGGTACGAGCAGTACTTC
TRBJ1-2 NA NA TRBV7-9 CASSSDFGGLGYTF TGTGCCAGCAGCTCGGACTTTGGGGGGCTTGGCTACACCTTC
TRBJ2-2 NA NA TRBV7-6 CASSKYTGELFF TGTGCCAGCAGCAAATACACCGGGGAGCTGTTTTTT
TRBJ2-5 NA TRBD2 TRBV20-1 CSAYRLAGQETQYF TGCAGTGCCTATAGACTAGCGGGGCAAGAGACCCAGTACTTC
TRBJ1-1 NA TRBD1 TRBV6-5 CASSYNTGGWTEAFF TGTGCCAGCAGTTATAACACAGGGGGCTGGACTGAAGCTTTCTTT
TRBJ1-5 NA NA TRBV19 CASRPPGANQPQHF TGTGCCAGCCGTCCGCCAGGGGCCAATCAGCCCCAGCATTTT
TRBJ1-1 NA NA TRBV10-2 CASSVGRGARNTEAFF TGCGCCAGCAGTGTGGGTCGGGGGGCAAGGAACACTGAAGCTTTCTTT
TRBJ2-5 once NA TRBV30 CAWSVVGPRYF TGTGCCTGGAGTGTAGTGGGGCCCCGGTACTTC
TRBJ1-6 NA NA TRBV6-1 CASSSRGRTDSPLHF TGTGCCAGCAGCTCTAGGGGTCGTACGGATTCACCCCTCCACTTT
TRBJ2-2 NA NA TRBV7-9 CASSARGRTAGELFF TGTGCCAGCAGTGCGCGGGGGCGAACGGCCGGGGAGCTGTTTTTT
TRBJ2-3 NA NA TRBV7-9 CASSLGGAGPLFGQYF TGTGCCAGCAGCTTGGGGGGCGCGGGTCCGCTGTTCGGGCAGTATTTT
TRBJ2-2 few NA TRBV12-3/TRBV12-4 CASRRDRGRGPLANTGELFF TGTGCCAGCAGGCGAGACCGGGGAAGGGGTCCCCTAGCGAACACCGGGGAGCTGTTTTTT
TRBJ2-7 NA TRBD2 TRBV10-1 CASSSPGLVKQYF TGCGCCAGCAGTAGTCCGGGACTAGTAAAGCAGTACTTC
TRBJ2-5 NA TRBD2 TRBV5-1 CASSLGAGGPETQYF TGCGCCAGCAGCTTGGGAGCGGGGGGGCCAGAGACCCAGTACTTC
TRBJ2-3 once TRBD1 TRBV7-9 CASSLIRGGRGPADTQYF TGTGCCAGCAGCCTGATAAGAGGGGGAAGGGGGCCCGCAGATACGCAGTATTTT
TRBJ2-1 NA NA TRBV20-1 CSASPFLQNTNEQFF TGCAGTGCTAGTCCCTTCCTACAAAATACCAATGAGCAGTTCTTC
TRBJ1-5 NA TRBD1 TRBV4-2 CASSLEGASNQPQHF TGTGCCAGCAGCCTCGAGGGGGCCAGCAATCAGCCCCAGCATTTT
TRBJ1-2 NA NA TRBV2 CASSDLRGSASEGYTF TGTGCCAGCAGTGACCTCCGGGGGTCAGCCTCGGAGGGCTACACCTTC
TRBJ1-2 NA NA TRBV20-1 CSAGPRLNYGYTF TGCAGTGCTGGCCCCCGGCTAAACTATGGCTACACCTTC
TRBJ2-5 NA TRBD1 TRBV20-1 CSALPGGGETQYF TGCAGTGCTCTCCCAGGGGGCGGGGAGACCCAGTACTTC
TRBJ2-1 NA NA TRBV6-1 CASSRRHEQFF TGTGCCAGCAGTCGTAGACATGAGCAGTTCTTC
TRBJ2-3 NA NA TRBV12-3/TRBV12-4 CASSRSGSSTDTQYF TGTGCCAGCAGTCGTAGCGGTTCTAGCACAGATACGCAGTATTTT